This passage covers 2 T cell receptor beta chains from one sample sequenced in a study of a mutant IDH1 vaccine in newly diagnosed glioma. Described time point: week 35, safety follow-up. The vaccine gave 300 ug of a 20-mer mutant IDH1 peptide subcutaneously per dose. Antigen specificity for these receptors is unknown. Sequencing was performed with immunoSEQ multiplex PCR; in TCRdb, only in-frame clones are kept and a portion is missing. This table has about 54,000 clones, under 90% appearing once. The sequencing here drew on PBMCs, taken from a glioma patient whose treatment included an IDH1 peptide vaccine. These receptors were collected from a woman aged 18-35 years with glioma.

This clone was observed a few times. This chain connects TRBV13 to TRBJ1-5; D is perhaps TRBD1 (5 bases). The germline CDR1 and CDR2 sequences are PRHDT and FYEKMQ (reference sequence). There are 14 residues in the CDR3. The ends were cut back, 5 bases at V and 1 base at J, with 9 bases in the middle. The DNA for the CDR3 is TGTGCCAGCAGCCTTAAGGGGAGCAATCAGCCCCAGCATTTT. This codes for CASSLKGSNQPQHF.

V usage is TRBV2 and J usage is TRBJ1-1; 9 bases are shared with TRBD1. The CDR3 loop spans 18 amino acids. Germline CDR1 SNHLY, CDR2 FYNNEI. The V and J ends lost 7 bases and 0 bases, in that order; junction bases with no gene match: 15. The CDR3 nucleotides are TGTGCCAGCAAACGGGCCGGGACAGGGCGTTTAATGAACACTGAAGCTTTCTTT. This encodes CASKRAGTGRLMNTEAFF. Variable domain in full (rest from reference TRBV2 and TRBJ1-1): EPEVTQTPSHQVTQMGQEVILRCVPISNHLYFYWYRQILGQKVEFLVSFYNNEISEKSEIFDDQFSVERPDGSNFTLKIRSTKLEDSAMYFCASKRAGTGRLMNTEAFFGQGTRLTVV.